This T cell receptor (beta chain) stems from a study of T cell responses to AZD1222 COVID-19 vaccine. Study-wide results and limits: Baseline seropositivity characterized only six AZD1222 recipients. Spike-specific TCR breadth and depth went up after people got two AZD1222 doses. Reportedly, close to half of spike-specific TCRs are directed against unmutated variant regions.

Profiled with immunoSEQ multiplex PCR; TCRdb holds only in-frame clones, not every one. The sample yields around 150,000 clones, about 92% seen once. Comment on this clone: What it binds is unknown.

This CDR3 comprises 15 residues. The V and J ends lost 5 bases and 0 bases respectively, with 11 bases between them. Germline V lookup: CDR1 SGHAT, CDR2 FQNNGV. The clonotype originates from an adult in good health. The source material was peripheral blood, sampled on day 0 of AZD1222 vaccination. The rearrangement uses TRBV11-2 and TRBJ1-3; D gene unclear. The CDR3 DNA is TGTGCCAGCAGCGTCAGAGTGAACTCTGGAAACACCATATATTTT. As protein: CASSVRVNSGNTIYF.